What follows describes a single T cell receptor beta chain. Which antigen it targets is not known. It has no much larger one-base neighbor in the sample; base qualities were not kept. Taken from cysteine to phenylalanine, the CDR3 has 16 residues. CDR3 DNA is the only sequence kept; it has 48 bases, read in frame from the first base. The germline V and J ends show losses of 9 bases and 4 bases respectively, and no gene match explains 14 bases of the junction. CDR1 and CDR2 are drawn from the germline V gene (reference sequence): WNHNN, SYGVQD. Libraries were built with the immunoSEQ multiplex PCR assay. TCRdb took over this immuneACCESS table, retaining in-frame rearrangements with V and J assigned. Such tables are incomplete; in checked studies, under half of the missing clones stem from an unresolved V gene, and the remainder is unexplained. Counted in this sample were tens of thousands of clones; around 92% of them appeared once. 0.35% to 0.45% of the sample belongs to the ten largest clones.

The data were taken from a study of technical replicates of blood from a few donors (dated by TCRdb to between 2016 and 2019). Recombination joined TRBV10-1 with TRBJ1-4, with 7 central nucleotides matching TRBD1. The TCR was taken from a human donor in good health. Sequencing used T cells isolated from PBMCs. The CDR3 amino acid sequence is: CASLKIVTGFNEKLFF. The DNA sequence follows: TGCGCCAGTCTAAAAATAGTGACAGGGTTTAATGAAAAACTGTTTTTT.